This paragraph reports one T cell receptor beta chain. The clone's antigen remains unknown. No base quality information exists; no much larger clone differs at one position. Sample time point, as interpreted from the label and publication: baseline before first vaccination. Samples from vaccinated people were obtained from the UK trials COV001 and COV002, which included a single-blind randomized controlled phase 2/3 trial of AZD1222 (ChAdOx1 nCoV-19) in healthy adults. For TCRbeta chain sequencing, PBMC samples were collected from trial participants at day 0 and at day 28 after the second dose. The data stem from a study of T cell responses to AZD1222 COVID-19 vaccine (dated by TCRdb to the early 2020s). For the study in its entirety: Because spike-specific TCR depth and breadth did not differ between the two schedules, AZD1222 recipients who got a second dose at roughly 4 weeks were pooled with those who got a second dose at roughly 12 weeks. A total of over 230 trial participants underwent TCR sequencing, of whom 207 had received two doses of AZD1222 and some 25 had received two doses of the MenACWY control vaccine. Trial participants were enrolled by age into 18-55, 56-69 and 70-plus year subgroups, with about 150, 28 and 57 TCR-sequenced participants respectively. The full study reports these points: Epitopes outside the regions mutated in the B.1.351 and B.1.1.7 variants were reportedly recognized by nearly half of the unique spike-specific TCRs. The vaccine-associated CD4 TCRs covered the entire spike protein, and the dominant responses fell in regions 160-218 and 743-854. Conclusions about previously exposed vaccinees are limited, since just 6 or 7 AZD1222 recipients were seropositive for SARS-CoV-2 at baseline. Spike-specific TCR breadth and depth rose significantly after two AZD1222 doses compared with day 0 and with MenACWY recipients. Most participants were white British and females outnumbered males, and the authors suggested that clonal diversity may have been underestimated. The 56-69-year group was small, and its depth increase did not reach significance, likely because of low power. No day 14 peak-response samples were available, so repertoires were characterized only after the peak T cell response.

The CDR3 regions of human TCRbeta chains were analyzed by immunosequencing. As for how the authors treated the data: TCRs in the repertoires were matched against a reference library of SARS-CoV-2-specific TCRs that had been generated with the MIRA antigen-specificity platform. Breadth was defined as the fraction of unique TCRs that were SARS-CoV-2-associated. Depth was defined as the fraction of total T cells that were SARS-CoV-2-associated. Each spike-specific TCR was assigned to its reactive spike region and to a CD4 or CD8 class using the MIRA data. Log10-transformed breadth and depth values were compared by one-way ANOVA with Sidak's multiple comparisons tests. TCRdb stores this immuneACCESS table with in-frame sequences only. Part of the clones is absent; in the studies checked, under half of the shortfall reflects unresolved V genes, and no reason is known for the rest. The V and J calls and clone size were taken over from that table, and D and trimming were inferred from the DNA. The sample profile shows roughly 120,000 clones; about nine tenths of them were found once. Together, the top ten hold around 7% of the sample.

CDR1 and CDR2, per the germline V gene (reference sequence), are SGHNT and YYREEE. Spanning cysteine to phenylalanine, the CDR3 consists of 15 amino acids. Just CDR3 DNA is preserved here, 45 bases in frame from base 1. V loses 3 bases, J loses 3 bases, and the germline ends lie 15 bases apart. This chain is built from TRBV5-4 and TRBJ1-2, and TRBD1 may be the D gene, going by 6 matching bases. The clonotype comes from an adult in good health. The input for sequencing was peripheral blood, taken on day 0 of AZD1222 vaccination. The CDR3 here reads CASSWGGQGDYGYTF. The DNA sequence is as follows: TGTGCCAGCAGCTGGGGGGGACAAGGCGACTATGGCTACACCTTC. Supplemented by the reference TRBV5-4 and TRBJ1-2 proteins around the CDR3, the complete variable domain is ETGVTQSPTHLIKTRGQQVTLRCSSQSGHNTVSWYQQALGQGPQFIFQYYREEENGRGNFPPRFSGLQFPNYSSELNVNALELDDSALYLCASSWGGQGDYGYTFGSGTRLTVV.